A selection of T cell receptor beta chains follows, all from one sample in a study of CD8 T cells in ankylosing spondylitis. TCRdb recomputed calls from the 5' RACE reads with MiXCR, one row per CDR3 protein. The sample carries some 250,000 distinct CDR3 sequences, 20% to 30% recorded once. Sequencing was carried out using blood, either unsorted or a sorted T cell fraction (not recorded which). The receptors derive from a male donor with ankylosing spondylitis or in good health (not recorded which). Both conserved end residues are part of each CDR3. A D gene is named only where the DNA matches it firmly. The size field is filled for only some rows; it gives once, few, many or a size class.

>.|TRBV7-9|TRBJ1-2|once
TGTGCCAGCAGCCGGGACCTCGGGCGGATCTATGGCTACACCTTC
CASSRDLGRIYGYTF
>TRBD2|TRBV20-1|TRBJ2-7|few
TGCAGTGCTGCGGGACTAGCGGCCTCTTGGTACTTC
CSAAGLAASWYF
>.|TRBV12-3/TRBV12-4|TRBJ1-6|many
TGTGCCAGCAGTTTACCGGGCATGAATTCACCCCTCCACTTT
CASSLPGMNSPLHF
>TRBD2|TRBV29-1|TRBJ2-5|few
TGCAGCGTTGAACGCGGGGGGCAAGAGACCCAGTACTTC
CSVERGGQETQYF
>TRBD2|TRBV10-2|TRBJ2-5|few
TGCGCCAGCAGTGAGATGGGGGGGGGAGGGACCCAGTACTTC
CASSEMGGGGTQYF
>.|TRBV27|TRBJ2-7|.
TGTGCCAGCAGTCCACCCGGGGGCTACGAGCAGTACTTC
CASSPPGGYEQYF
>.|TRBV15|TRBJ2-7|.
TGTGCCACCAGCAGAGATGGCAGGGCCTACGAGCAGTACTTC
CATSRDGRAYEQYF
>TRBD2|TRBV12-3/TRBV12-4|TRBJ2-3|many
TGTGCCAGCGGCCGGGACCGGGGGGAGGATACGCAGTATTTT
CASGRDRGEDTQYF
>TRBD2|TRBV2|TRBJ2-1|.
TGTGCCAGCAGAGGACTAGCGGGGGGAAACTACAATGAGCAGTTCTTC
CASRGLAGGNYNEQFF
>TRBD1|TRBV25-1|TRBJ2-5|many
TGTGCCAGCACCCGGGGACAGGGGCTTTCTGAGACCCAGTACTTC
CASTRGQGLSETQYF
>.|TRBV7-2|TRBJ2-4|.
TGTGCCAGCAGCTTAGCCGAGTACTTC
CASSLAEYF
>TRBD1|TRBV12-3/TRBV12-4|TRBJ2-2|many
TGTGCCAGCAGCAGGGGACAGGGGGTAACCGGGGAGCTGTTTTTT
CASSRGQGVTGELFF
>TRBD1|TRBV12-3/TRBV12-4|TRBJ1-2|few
TGTGCCAGCAGTTTGGACAGGGGGTGGTATGGCTACACCTTC
CASSLDRGWYGYTF
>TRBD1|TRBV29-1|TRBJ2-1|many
TGCAGCGCCCGGGACAGCCTTTACAATGAGCAGTTCTTC
CSARDSLYNEQFF
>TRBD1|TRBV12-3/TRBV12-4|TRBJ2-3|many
TGTGCCAGCAGTTTAAGGGACAGTAGCACAGATACGCAGTATTTT
CASSLRDSSTDTQYF
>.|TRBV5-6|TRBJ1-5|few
TGTGCCAGCAGCCTACGTTACAGCAATCAGCCCCAGCATTTT
CASSLRYSNQPQHF
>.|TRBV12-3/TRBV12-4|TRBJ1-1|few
TGTGCCAGCAGTTGGGGGGGGAACACTGAAGCTTTCTTT
CASSWGGNTEAFF
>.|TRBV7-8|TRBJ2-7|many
TGTGCCAGCAGATACCGGGACACCACCTACGAGCAGTACTTC
CASRYRDTTYEQYF
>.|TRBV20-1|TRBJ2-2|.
TGCAGTGCTAGTAATCCGAACACCGGGGAGCTGTTTTTT
CSASNPNTGELFF
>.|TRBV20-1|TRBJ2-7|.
TGCAGTGCTAGCAGCAGAAACTCCTACGAGCAGTACTTC
CSASSRNSYEQYF
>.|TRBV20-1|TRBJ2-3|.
TGCAGTGCTAGAGATCCCCTGGCGCCCCCAGATACGCAGTATTTT
CSARDPLAPPDTQYF
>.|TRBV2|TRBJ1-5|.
TGTGCCAGCAGTGATTGGCAGGGTCAGCCCCAGCATTTT
CASSDWQGQPQHF
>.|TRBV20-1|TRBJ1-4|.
TGCAGGGGGATAGGACGGAGAGGAGAAAAACTGTTTTTT
CRGIGRRGEKLFF
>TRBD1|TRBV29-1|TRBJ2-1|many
TGCAGCGTGGGGGGACAGGGGGGTGAGCAGTTCTTC
CSVGGQGGEQFF
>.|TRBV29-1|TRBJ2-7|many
TGCAGCGTTATAATCGTAGGGCCGAGCTCCTACGAGCAGTACTTC
CSVIIVGPSSYEQYF
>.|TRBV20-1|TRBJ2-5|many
TGCAGTGCTCCCCGGTCAGGACTCAAGCAAGAGACCCAGTACTTC
CSAPRSGLKQETQYF
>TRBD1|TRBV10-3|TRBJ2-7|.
TGTGCCATCAGAACCGGGACAGGGACCTACGAGCAGTACTTC
CAIRTGTGTYEQYF
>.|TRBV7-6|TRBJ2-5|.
TGTGCCAGCAGCTTAGAGGCAAGCCAAGAGACCCAGTACTTC
CASSLEASQETQYF
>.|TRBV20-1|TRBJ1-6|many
TGCAGTGCTATTTGGGCAGCAAGCTCCTATAATTCACCCCTCCACTTT
CSAIWAASSYNSPLHF
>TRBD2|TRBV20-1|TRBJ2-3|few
TGCAGTGCTAATGGACTAGCGGGGGGGCCAGATACGCAGTATTTT
CSANGLAGGPDTQYF
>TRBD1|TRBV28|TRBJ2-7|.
TGTGCCAGTAGGACAGGGGGCCTATACGAGCAGTACTTC
CASRTGGLYEQYF
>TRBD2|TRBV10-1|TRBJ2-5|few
TGCGCCAGCAGTGACTGGGGTGCGGGGACTAGCGGGGACCAAGAGACCCAGTACTTC
CASSDWGAGTSGDQETQYF
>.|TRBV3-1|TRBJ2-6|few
TGTGCCAGCAGCCAGATCAATCCCTCTGGGGCCAACGTCCTGACTTTC
CASSQINPSGANVLTF
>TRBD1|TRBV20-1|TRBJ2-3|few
TGCAGTGAAATTCGGACAGGGTCTCGCACAGATACGCAGTATTTT
CSEIRTGSRTDTQYF
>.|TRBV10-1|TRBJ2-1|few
TGCGCCAGCAGTCTTCGACTGGGTCGGCAGTTCTTC
CASSLRLGRQFF